These T cell receptor beta chains were read from a single sample in a study of beta chain features in type 1 diabetes. Sequencing was performed with immunoSEQ multiplex PCR; in TCRdb, only in-frame clones are kept and a portion is missing. The table lists some 220,000 clones, roughly a tenth of them singletons, with approximately 1.3% in the top ten. Sequenced material: central memory CD4+ T cells from blood. These receptor sequences come from a man aged 18 to 29 in good health. The CDR3 runs from the conserved cysteine through the conserved F or W. The D gene is left open where the match is weak. Size tells how often a clone was seen (once, few, many) or the class of an expanded clone, and some rows leave it out.

d_call: -
v_call: TRBV10-3
j_call: TRBJ2-1
clone_size: many
cdr3_nt: TGTGCCATCGGGGAGGACTACAATGAGCAGTTCTTC
cdr3_aa: CAIGEDYNEQFF

d_call: TRBD1
v_call: TRBV11-3
j_call: TRBJ1-1
clone_size: few
cdr3_nt: TGTGCCAGCAGCTCAAGGACAGGGAACACTGAAGCTTTCTTT
cdr3_aa: CASSSRTGNTEAFF

d_call: -
v_call: TRBV11-1
j_call: TRBJ2-7
clone_size: few
cdr3_nt: TGTGCCAGCAGCCCCCGTGGGGGGATCGCCTACGAGCAGTACTTC
cdr3_aa: CASSPRGGIAYEQYF

d_call: -
v_call: TRBV14
j_call: TRBJ2-3
clone_size: -
cdr3_nt: TGTGCCAGCAGCGGGCGGCAACTAAATACAGATACGCAGTATTTT
cdr3_aa: CASSGRQLNTDTQYF

d_call: -
v_call: TRBV5-4
j_call: TRBJ1-2
clone_size: many
cdr3_nt: TGTGCCAGCAGCTCCAACCTGGGAGATGGCTACACCTTC
cdr3_aa: CASSSNLGDGYTF

d_call: TRBD1
v_call: TRBV30
j_call: TRBJ1-2
clone_size: -
cdr3_nt: TGTGCCTGGAGGAGAAGACAGGGACGGGGCTACACCTTC
cdr3_aa: CAWRRRQGRGYTF

d_call: -
v_call: TRBV6-5
j_call: TRBJ2-1
clone_size: -
cdr3_nt: TGTGCCAGCAGTTACTCGAGGCGGGCAGATGAGCAGTTCTTC
cdr3_aa: CASSYSRRADEQFF

d_call: TRBD1
v_call: TRBV6-5
j_call: TRBJ1-1
clone_size: few
cdr3_nt: TGTGCCAGCAGCCCCGACAGGGTGGGACCTGAAGCTTTCTTT
cdr3_aa: CASSPDRVGPEAFF

d_call: -
v_call: TRBV5-1
j_call: TRBJ2-7
clone_size: -
cdr3_nt: TGCGCCAGCAGCTTGGTGGGACAACCCTACGAGCAGTACTTC
cdr3_aa: CASSLVGQPYEQYF

d_call: TRBD1
v_call: TRBV30
j_call: TRBJ2-1
clone_size: -
cdr3_nt: TGTGCCTGGAGTTTGGGACAGGTGAGAAATGAGCAGTTCTTC
cdr3_aa: CAWSLGQVRNEQFF

d_call: TRBD1
v_call: TRBV14
j_call: TRBJ2-3
clone_size: -
cdr3_nt: TGTGCCAGCAGCATCCGACAGGGCAATATACCAGATACGCAGTATTTT
cdr3_aa: CASSIRQGNIPDTQYF

d_call: -
v_call: TRBV13
j_call: TRBJ2-7
clone_size: -
cdr3_nt: TGTGCCAGCAGCTTAGGGGTCTACGAGCAGTACTTC
cdr3_aa: CASSLGVYEQYF

d_call: TRBD2
v_call: TRBV9
j_call: TRBJ2-1
clone_size: few
cdr3_nt: TGTGCCAGCAGCGTAGTAGGGACTAGCGGGGCCTACAATGAGCAGTTCTTC
cdr3_aa: CASSVVGTSGAYNEQFF

d_call: -
v_call: TRBV18
j_call: TRBJ1-5
clone_size: -
cdr3_nt: TGTGCCAGCTCAGGGACAATACGGGAACAGCCCCAGCATTTT
cdr3_aa: CASSGTIREQPQHF

d_call: TRBD1
v_call: TRBV14
j_call: TRBJ2-1
clone_size: -
cdr3_nt: TGTGCCAGCAGCCATCGGGACAGTCCCCGGGCTGAGCAGTTCTTC
cdr3_aa: CASSHRDSPRAEQFF

d_call: -
v_call: TRBV27
j_call: TRBJ2-1
clone_size: few
cdr3_nt: TGTGCCAGCAGTTTCTCGACTAGGAGGGGAGGAAATGAGCAGTTCTTC
cdr3_aa: CASSFSTRRGGNEQFF

d_call: -
v_call: TRBV11-2
j_call: TRBJ1-2
clone_size: few
cdr3_nt: TGTGCCAGCAGCTCACGCCTTGAGGGCCGGGGAGATGGCTACACCTTC
cdr3_aa: CASSSRLEGRGDGYTF

d_call: TRBD2
v_call: TRBV11-2
j_call: TRBJ2-7
clone_size: many
cdr3_nt: TGTGCCAGCAGCTTAGACCCAATAGCGGGGACCTACGAGCAGTACTTC
cdr3_aa: CASSLDPIAGTYEQYF

d_call: TRBD1
v_call: TRBV11-2
j_call: TRBJ2-7
clone_size: few
cdr3_nt: TGTGCCAGCAGCTTAGATCGGACAGGGCTTAGCTACGAGCAGTACTTC
cdr3_aa: CASSLDRTGLSYEQYF

d_call: -
v_call: TRBV28
j_call: TRBJ2-4
clone_size: -
cdr3_nt: TGTGCCAGCACCCAACCGGGCTCCAAAAACATTCAGTACTTC
cdr3_aa: CASTQPGSKNIQYF

d_call: -
v_call: TRBV4-1
j_call: TRBJ1-2
clone_size: many
cdr3_nt: TGCGCCAGCAGCCCTTCTGGTTCTGGCTACACCTTC
cdr3_aa: CASSPSGSGYTF

d_call: -
v_call: TRBV10-3
j_call: TRBJ1-1
clone_size: -
cdr3_nt: TGTGCCATCAGTAAACAGGCGAACACTGAAGCTTTCTTT
cdr3_aa: CAISKQANTEAFF

d_call: TRBD1
v_call: TRBV29-1
j_call: TRBJ1-4
clone_size: -
cdr3_nt: TGCAGCGGACAGGGACGGAATGAAAAACTGTTTTTT
cdr3_aa: CSGQGRNEKLFF

d_call: TRBD1
v_call: TRBV5-6
j_call: TRBJ2-3
clone_size: -
cdr3_nt: TGTGCCAGCAGCTTGTCCGGGACAGACACAGATACGCAGTATTTT
cdr3_aa: CASSLSGTDTDTQYF

d_call: -
v_call: TRBV7-2
j_call: TRBJ2-2
clone_size: -
cdr3_nt: TGTGCCAGCAGCCCCGGCTCTCTCCGGACCGGGGAGCTGTTTTTT
cdr3_aa: CASSPGSLRTGELFF

d_call: -
v_call: TRBV20-1
j_call: TRBJ1-2
clone_size: -
cdr3_nt: TGCAGTGCTAGGGGCGTTTATGGCTACACCTTC
cdr3_aa: CSARGVYGYTF

d_call: -
v_call: TRBV7-3
j_call: TRBJ2-7
clone_size: few
cdr3_nt: TGTGCCAGCAGCAAAGGCAGGACCACCCGGGACGAGCAGTACTTC
cdr3_aa: CASSKGRTTRDEQYF

d_call: TRBD2
v_call: TRBV29-1
j_call: TRBJ2-7
clone_size: few
cdr3_nt: TGCAGCGTTGCCCCTAAGGCGGGAGGCTACGAGCAGTACTTC
cdr3_aa: CSVAPKAGGYEQYF

d_call: TRBD1
v_call: TRBV30
j_call: TRBJ2-3
clone_size: -
cdr3_nt: TGTGCCTGGAGCCTCCGGGACAGGTGGCAGTATTTT
cdr3_aa: CAWSLRDRWQYF

d_call: -
v_call: TRBV5-1
j_call: TRBJ1-1
clone_size: -
cdr3_nt: TGCGCCAGCAGCTCCGGGACACCTCTTGTGATGAACACTGAAGCTTTCTTT
cdr3_aa: CASSSGTPLVMNTEAFF

d_call: -
v_call: TRBV14
j_call: TRBJ2-7
clone_size: -
cdr3_nt: TGTGCCAGCAGCCCTGGGACCGTTTCACCCCTTTACTTC
cdr3_aa: CASSPGTVSPLYF

d_call: TRBD2
v_call: TRBV27
j_call: TRBJ2-3
clone_size: many
cdr3_nt: TGTGCCAGCAGGCGACTAGCGGGAGGTACGACAGATACGCAGTATTTT
cdr3_aa: CASRRLAGGTTDTQYF

d_call: TRBD1
v_call: TRBV7-7
j_call: TRBJ2-2
clone_size: -
cdr3_nt: TGTGCCAGCAGTCGGGACAGGGCCAACACCGGGGAGCTGTTTTTT
cdr3_aa: CASSRDRANTGELFF

d_call: TRBD1
v_call: TRBV5-6
j_call: TRBJ2-5
clone_size: -
cdr3_nt: TGTGCCAGCAGCTGGGACAGAGGGGAGACCCAGTACTTC
cdr3_aa: CASSWDRGETQYF